This T cell receptor beta chain emerged from a study of beta chain features in type 1 diabetes. Notes on the study in general: In every one of the four CD4+ subsets, TCRB CDR3s were moderately but significantly shorter in Type 1 diabetes patients. Within the patient group, naive, central memory and Treg TCRB repertoires appeared more similar to each other than within healthy donors.

CDR1 and CDR2 (germline): SGHAT, FQNNGV. The CDR3 extends over 13 amino acids. V was trimmed by 7 bases and J by 6 bases, leaving 13 bases between them. As regards this clone: Its antigen remains unknown.

The whole isolated RNA underwent reverse transcription, so sequencing captured expressed TCRB transcripts. Repertoires were generated with immunoSEQ multiplex PCR, while TCRdb's copy carries only in-frame clones and drops some. This table has about 160,000 clones, about 9% appearing once. Using CD45RO/CCR7/CD25/CD127/CD95/CD27, CD4+ naive, central memory, regulatory and stem cell-like memory cells were sorted. Populations isolated by sorting all had purity greater than 98%. Sequenced input: central memory CD4+ T cells from blood. The TCR was taken from a woman younger than 35 with type 1 diabetes. The rearrangement joins TRBV11-2 to TRBJ1-5; D possibly corresponds to TRBD1 (6 bases). CDR3 bases: TGTGCCAGCAAGGGGCAACAGGGTCAGCCCCAGCATTTT. This codes for CASKGQQGQPQHF.